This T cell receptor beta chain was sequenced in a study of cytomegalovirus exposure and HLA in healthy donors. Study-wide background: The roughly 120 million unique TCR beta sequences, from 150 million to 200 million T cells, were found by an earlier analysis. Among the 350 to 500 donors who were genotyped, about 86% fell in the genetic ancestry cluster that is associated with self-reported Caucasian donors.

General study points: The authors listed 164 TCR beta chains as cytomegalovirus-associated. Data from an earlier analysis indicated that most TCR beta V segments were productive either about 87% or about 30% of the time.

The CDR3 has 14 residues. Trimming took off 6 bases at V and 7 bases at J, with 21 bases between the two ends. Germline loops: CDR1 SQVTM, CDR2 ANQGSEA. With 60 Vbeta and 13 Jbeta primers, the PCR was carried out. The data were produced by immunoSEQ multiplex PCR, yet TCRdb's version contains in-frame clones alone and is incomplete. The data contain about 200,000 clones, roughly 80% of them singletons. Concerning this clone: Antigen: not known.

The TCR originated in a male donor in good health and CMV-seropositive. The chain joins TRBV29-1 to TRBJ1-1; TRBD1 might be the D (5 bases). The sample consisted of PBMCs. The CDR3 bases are TGCAGCGTCACCCAATCCCCTGCGGGACTTGAAGCTTTCTTT. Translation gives CSVTQSPAGLEAFF.